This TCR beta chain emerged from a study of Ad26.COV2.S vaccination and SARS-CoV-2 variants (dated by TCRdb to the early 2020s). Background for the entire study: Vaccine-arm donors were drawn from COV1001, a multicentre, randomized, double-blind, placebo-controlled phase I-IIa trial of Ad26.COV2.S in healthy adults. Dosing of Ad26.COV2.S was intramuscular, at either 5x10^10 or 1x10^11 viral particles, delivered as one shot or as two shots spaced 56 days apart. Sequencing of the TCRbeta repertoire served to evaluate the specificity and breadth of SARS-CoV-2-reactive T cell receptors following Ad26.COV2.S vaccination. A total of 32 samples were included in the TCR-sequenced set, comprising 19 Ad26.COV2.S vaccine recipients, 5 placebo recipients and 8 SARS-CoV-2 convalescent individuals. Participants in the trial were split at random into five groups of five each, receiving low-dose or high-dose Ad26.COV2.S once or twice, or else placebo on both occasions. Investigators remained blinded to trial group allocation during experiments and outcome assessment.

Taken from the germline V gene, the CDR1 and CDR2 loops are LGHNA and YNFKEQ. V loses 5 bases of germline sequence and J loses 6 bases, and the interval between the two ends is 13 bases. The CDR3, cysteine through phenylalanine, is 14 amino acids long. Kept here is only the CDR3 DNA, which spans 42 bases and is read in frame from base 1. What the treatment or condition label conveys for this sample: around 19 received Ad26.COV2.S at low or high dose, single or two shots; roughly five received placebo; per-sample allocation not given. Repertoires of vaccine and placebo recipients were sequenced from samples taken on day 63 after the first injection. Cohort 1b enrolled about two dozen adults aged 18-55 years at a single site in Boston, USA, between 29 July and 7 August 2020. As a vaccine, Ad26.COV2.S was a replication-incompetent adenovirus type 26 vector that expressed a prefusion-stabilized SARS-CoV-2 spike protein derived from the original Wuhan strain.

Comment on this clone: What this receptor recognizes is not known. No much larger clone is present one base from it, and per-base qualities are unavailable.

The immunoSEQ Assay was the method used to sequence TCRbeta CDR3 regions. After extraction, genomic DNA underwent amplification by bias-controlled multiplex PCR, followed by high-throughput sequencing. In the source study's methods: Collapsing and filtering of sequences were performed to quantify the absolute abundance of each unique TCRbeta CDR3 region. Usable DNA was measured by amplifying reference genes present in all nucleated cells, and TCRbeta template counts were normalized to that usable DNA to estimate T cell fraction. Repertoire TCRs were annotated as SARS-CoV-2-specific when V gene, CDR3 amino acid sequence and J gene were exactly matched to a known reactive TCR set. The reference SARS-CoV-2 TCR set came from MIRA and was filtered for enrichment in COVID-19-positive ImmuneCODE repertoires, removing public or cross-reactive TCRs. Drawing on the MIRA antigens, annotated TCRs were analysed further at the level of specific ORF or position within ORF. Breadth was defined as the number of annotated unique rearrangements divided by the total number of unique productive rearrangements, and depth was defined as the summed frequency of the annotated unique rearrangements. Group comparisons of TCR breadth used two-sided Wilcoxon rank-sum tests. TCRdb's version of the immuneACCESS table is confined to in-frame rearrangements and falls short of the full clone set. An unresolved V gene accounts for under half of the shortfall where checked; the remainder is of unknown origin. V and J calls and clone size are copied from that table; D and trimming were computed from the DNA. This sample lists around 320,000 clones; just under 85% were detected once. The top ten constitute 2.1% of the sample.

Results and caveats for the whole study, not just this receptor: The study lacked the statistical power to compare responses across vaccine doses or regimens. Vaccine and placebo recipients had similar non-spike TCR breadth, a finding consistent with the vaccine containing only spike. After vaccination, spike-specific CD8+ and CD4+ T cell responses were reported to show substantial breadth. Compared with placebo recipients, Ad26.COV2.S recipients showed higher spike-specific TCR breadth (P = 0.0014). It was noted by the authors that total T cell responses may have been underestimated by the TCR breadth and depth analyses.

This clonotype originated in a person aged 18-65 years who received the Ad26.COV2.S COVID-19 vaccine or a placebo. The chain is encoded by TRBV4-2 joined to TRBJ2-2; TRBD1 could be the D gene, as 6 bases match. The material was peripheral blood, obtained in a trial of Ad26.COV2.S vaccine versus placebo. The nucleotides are TGTGCCAGCAGCAACACAGGGTCGGCCGGGGAGCTGTTTTTT. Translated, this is CASSNTGSAGELFF.